The following is a TCR beta chain sequence with its context. Assay used: immunoSEQ multiplex PCR; TCRdb lists only in-frame clones, some missing. The repertoire holds about 200,000 clones, with less than 90% as singletons. The data derive from a study of blood T cell repertoires in COVID-19. Turning to the study itself: In each case, the material was cDNA or gDNA derived from T cells, B-cell-depleted T cells, or PBMCs.

The CDR3 length is 16 residues. Germline CDR1 reads MNHEY; CDR2 reads SMNVEV (reference sequence). V lost 5 bases and J lost 7; bases outside the gene matches: 14. The origin of this receptor is a woman in her 70s with acute or convalescent COVID-19. This chain joins TRBV27 and TRBJ1-5; TRBD1 matches 7 bases. The sample consisted of peripheral blood. In DNA, the CDR3 is TGTGCCAGCAGTGCGGTTACAGGGGTCGGAGTCCAGCCCCAGCATTTT. This encodes CASSAVTGVGVQPQHF.